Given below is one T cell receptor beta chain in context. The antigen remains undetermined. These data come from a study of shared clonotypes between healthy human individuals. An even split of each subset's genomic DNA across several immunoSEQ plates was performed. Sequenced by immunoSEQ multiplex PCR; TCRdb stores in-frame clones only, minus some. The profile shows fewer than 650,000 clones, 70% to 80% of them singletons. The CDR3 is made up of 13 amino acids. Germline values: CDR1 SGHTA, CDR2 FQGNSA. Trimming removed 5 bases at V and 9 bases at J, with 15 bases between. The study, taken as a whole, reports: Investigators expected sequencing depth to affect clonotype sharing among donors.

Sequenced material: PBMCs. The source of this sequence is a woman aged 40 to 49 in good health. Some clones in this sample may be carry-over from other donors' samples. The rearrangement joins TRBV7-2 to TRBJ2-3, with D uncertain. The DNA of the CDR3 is TGTGCCAGCAGCCTCGGTACCGGTGGCACGCAGTATTTT. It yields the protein CASSLGTGGTQYF.